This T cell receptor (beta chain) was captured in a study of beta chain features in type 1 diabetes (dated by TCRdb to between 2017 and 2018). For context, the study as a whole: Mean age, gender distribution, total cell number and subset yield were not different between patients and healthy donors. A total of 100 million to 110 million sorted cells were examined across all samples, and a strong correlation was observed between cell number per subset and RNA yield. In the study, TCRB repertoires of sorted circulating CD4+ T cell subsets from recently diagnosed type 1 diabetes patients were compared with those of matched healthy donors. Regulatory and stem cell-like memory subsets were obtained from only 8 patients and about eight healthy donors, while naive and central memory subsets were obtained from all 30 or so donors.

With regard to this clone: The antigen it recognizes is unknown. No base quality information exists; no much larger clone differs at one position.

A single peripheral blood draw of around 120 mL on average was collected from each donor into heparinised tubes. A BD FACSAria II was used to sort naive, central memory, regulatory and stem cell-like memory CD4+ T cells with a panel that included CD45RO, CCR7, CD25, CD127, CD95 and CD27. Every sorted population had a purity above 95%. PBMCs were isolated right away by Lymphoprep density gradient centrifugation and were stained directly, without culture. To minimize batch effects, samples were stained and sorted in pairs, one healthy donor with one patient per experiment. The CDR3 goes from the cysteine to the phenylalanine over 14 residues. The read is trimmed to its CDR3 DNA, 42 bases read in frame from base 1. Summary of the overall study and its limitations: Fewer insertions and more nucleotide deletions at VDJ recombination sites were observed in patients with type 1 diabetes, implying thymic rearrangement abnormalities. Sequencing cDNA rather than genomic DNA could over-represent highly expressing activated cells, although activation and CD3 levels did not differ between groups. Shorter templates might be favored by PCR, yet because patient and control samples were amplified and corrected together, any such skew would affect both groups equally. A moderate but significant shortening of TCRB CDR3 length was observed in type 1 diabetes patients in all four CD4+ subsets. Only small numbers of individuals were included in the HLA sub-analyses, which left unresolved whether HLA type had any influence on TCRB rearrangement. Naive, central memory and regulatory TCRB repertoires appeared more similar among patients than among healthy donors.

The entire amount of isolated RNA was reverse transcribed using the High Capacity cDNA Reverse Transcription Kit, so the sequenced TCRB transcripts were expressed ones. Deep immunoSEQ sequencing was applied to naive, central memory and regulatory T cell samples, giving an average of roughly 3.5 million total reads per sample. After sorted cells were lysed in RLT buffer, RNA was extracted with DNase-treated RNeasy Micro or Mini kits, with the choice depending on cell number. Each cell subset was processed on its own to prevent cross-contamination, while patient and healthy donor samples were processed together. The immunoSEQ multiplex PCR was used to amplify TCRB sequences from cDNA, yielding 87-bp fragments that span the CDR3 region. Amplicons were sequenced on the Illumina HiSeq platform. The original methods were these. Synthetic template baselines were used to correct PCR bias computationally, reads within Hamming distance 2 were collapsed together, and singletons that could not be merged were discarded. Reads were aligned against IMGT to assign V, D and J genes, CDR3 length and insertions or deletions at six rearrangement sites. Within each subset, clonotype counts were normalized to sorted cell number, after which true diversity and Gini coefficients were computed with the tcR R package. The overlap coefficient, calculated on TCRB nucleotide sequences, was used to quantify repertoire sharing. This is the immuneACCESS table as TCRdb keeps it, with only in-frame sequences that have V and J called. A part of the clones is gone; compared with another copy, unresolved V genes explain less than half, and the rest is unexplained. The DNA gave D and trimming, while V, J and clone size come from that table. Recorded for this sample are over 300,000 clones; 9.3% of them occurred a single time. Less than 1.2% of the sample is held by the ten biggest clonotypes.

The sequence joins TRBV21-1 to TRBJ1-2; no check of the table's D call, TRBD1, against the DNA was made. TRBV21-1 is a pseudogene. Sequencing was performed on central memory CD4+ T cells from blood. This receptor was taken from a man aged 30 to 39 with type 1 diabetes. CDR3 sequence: CASSPRDRNYGYTF. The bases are TGTGCCAGCAGCCCCCGGGACAGGAACTATGGCTACACCTTC.